This TCR beta chain is drawn from a study of cytomegalovirus exposure and HLA in healthy donors (dated by TCRdb to between 2016 and 2019). With regard to the full study: According to an earlier analysis of 450 to 650 of the donors, about 179 million T cells yielded roughly 110 million unique TCR beta sequences and 276 Gb of sequence data. Approximately 300 gigabases of sequencing data and around 90 million unique TCR sequences made up an early release that covered approximately 620 HLA-typed donors. Of the roughly 400 genotyped donors, around 81% fell in the genetic ancestry cluster associated with self-reported Caucasian donors. The study was designed to test whether signatures of past pathogen exposure could be identified by cataloging public T cell receptors. Using immunosequencing, the study profiled T cell repertoires from some 670 subjects and related those repertoires to cytomegalovirus serostatus. Besides the first cohort of about 730 subjects, a separate validation cohort made up of 120 different subjects was used. The study combined high-throughput TCR immunosequencing, statistical association of individual TCRs with disease status, and machine learning to predict cytomegalovirus infection status. A later analysis re-analyzed previously published TCR beta repertoires from roughly 600 donors and added high-resolution HLA genotyping to study TCR occurrence patterns. Rather than drawing on any new phenotypic data, the later analysis identified candidate immune exposures from TCR beta sequences and the way those sequences occurred across donors. An earlier analysis of a few hundred of the donors applied high-throughput TCR beta sequencing to assess whether each TCR beta V gene segment acted as functional or pseudogenic. Donor age, sex, ethnicity and CMV serostatus were compiled together with the repertoire data. Genome-wide SNP genotypes for about 55% of the roughly 670 donors were used in a later genetic analysis, which treated that subset as a discovery cohort. All discovery cohort repertoires had been generated using a single sequencing platform. Both class I and class II loci were covered by HLA typing, at four-digit resolution. Typing coverage varied by locus: roughly 629-630 donors for A, B, C, DRB1 and DQB1; 522 for DQA1; more than 600 for DPA1; some 470 for DPB1. Four or five DR-DQ haplotypes were treated as single units for association and clustering because of strong linkage in the cohort. Among roughly 400 genotyped donors of the cohort, an average of roughly 230,000 unique TCR beta nucleotide sequences was sequenced per donor, of which about 19% were non-productive. Points the paper makes about the study in general: A total of about 180 TCR beta chains were listed by the study as associated with cytomegalovirus. Only TCR beta chains were sequenced in this cohort, and the absence of alpha or paired-chain data limited detectable features. The classifier was reported to diagnose cytomegalovirus status with high specificity and sensitivity in both the original cohort and the validation cohort. The 87-base-pair reads could not distinguish some IMGT-functional V segments, including TRBV6-2 and TRBV6-3, so those segments were excluded. A later analysis found that TCR association rates varied across HLA loci, with DRB1 alleles showing the most associated TCRs and HLA-C alleles the fewest. While some public TCRs were present in many individuals, most TCR sequences turned up only very rarely across donors. In a later analysis, HLA-associated TCR beta chains were found to be more clonally expanded and to have lower generation probabilities than equally common non-associated chains. In a later analysis, several top co-occurrence clusters were reported to appear linked to parvovirus B19, influenza, CMV and Epstein-Barr virus. Most CMV-associated TCR beta chains appeared to be HLA-restricted in a later analysis, and the HLA associations seemed to be driven largely by CMV exposure. A few of the identified cytomegalovirus-associated TCR beta chains were confirmed in vitro to be specific for cytomegalovirus antigens. A further reported finding was that TCR beta sequences accurately predicted the HLA-A and HLA-B alleles for most subjects in the first cohort. It was suggested by the authors that the approach could potentially be generalized to other disease states and immunological phenotypes. Because HLA typing was missing for some donors at each locus, association tests included only the typed subset. Immune exposure information for the cohort was limited to CMV serostatus. Linkage disequilibrium might explain the correlated functional status among segregating V segments, but an unknown experimental factor could not be excluded. A group of highly shared sequence variants was considered likely to be a technical artifact of the sequencing pipeline. A later genetic analysis associated a missense DCLRE1C variant with V-gene and J-gene trimming of TCR beta chains, and an independent cohort replicated the association. Because counts were too low, 15 to 20 rarely observed V segments, including chromosome 9 orphons, were excluded from the earlier analysis of fewer than 650 of the donors. Broadly in line with IMGT annotations, most TCR beta V segments showed up in productive rearrangements about 90% or about 30% of the time in an earlier analysis of 587 of the donors. Assigning TCR associations to individual alleles was difficult when HLA alleles, especially DR and DQ, strongly co-occurred. Sequencing depth was assumed to be roughly uniform across donors in the presence/absence analyses, though that assumption may not hold. Specific HLA alleles were associated with over 15,000 TCR beta sequences at a false discovery rate of 0.05 in a later analysis. According to a later genetic analysis, donors in an Asian-associated ancestry cluster had fewer N-insertions in productive TCRs than the approximately 670-donor mean.

A remark on this clone: Its antigen is unknown. Base qualities were left out, and no much larger clone turns up one base away.

The cohort was made up of around 720 healthy bone marrow donors. At the time of sampling, every cohort member was nominally healthy, though immune exposures that went unrecorded were likely present. The donor was CMV seropositive and belonged to the group of 270 or so seropositive cohort members. Each donor provided a peripheral blood sample, and peripheral blood mononuclear cells were used for TCR beta sequencing. Genomic DNA extraction from the blood cell samples was performed with the Qiagen DNeasy Blood Extraction Kit. Receptor libraries were prepared by the immunoSEQ multiplex PCR assay. A mixture of 60 forward primers for TCR Vbeta segments and 13 reverse primers for TCR Jbeta segments was used in the multiplex PCR. The CDR3 region of rearranged TCR beta genes was amplified from genomic DNA with a multiplex PCR assay. The Illumina HiSeq System was used to sequence the amplified TCR beta libraries as 87-base-pair reads. Under the source paper's analysis protocol: In a later analysis, 77 million or so unique TCR beta chains were counted across the 690 or so repertoires, and around 10 million of these chains were shared by at least two donors. To remove PCR and sequencing errors, raw reads were error-corrected and collapsed into unique sequences using a nearest-neighbor algorithm that merged closely related sequences. To assign V, D and J gene segments, CDR3 sequences were aligned to IMGT reference sequences. For a sequence to be retained, at least a six-nucleotide match to both a V gene segment and a J gene segment was required. A rearrangement counted as productive if the CDR3 had no stop codons and remained in frame with V and J, and every other rearrangement counted as non-productive. CDR3 was defined according to IMGT convention as the region running from the second conserved V-encoded cysteine to the conserved J-encoded phenylalanine. In an earlier analysis of roughly 580 of the donors, sequences lacking an unambiguous match to a single V gene segment were excluded. An earlier analysis of fewer than 750 of the donors called V segments functional above 56.7% productive rearrangements and segregating when the between-donor standard deviation exceeded 5%. To diagnose cytomegalovirus status from the catalog of TCR beta chain sequences, a statistical classification framework was built. In a later analysis, TCR nucleotide sequences were compared against IMGT/GENE-DB human TR gene sequences so that V and J genes could be assigned. A later analysis assigned CDR3 sequences and most-parsimonious VDJ recombination scenarios with the TCRdist pipeline. A later analysis defined each TCR beta chain by its CDR3 amino acid sequence plus V-gene family, and excluded reads lacking a unique V-gene family. A later analysis removed 500 to 600 highly shared, low-generation-probability nucleotide sequences to deal with suspected cross-contamination and a sequencing artifact. In a later analysis, a clonal expansion index was calculated for each public chain from normalized within-repertoire ranks of inferred template counts. A later analysis computed generation probabilities with a VDJ recombination model fitted to out-of-frame rearrangements, and checked the results against IGoR. A later analysis scored TCR-TCR, TCR-HLA and TCR-CMV co-occurrence with hypergeometric tests, applying a repertoire-size bias correction to TCR pairs. To estimate false discovery rates, a later analysis permuted the HLA or CMV assignments 20 times. In a later analysis, co-occurring TCRs were grouped with DBSCAN, and TCRdist sequence similarity was added when clustering was performed within HLA-allele-positive subsets. For co-occurrence clustering, repertoires with fewer than 30,000 or more than 120,000 public chains were excluded, along with about five repertoires with anomalous nucleotide sharing. Held by TCRdb, this immuneACCESS table contains in-frame sequences only and omits some clones. Under half of the omission traces to an unresolved V gene where checked; the cause of the rest is unknown. The DNA was the basis for D and trimming; V, J and clone size are from that table. The sample table shows under 200,000 clones, and roughly 80% are seen once. Of the sample, 5.5% to 8% falls within the top ten clones.

Reading from cysteine to phenylalanine, the CDR3 counts 18 amino acids. Only the CDR3 portion is preserved as DNA: 54 bases, with reading frame beginning at the first base. CDR1 and CDR2 (SNHLY, FYNNEI) derive from the germline V gene. The V and J ends are trimmed by 4 bases and 4 bases, leaving 23 bases between them. This receptor was identified in a woman in her twenties or thirties in good health and CMV-seropositive. The V and J genes are TRBV2 and TRBJ2-1; TRBD1 is a possible D gene, resting on 7 matching bases. Sequencing input: PBMCs. DNA sequence: TGTGCCAGCAGTGTAGGGGGCAGAGCCCTGACTAGGTACAATGAGCAGTTCTTC. Its protein is CASSVGGRALTRYNEQFF.